A single sample gave rise to the 25 T cell receptor beta chains below, sequenced in a study of blood T cell repertoires in COVID-19. The data were produced by immunoSEQ multiplex PCR, yet TCRdb's version contains in-frame clones alone and is incomplete. The sample contains 30,000 to 40,000 clones, around 84% of which appear only once. Sequences were obtained from peripheral blood. The receptors here all came from a human donor in a cohort sampled during active COVID-19.

The V and J genes are TRBV5-1 and TRBJ2-2; possible D gene TRBD2, 6 bases. The CDR3 has 15 residues. V shed 0 bases and J shed 5 bases, with 11 bases lying between them. The V gene's germline CDR1 is SGHRS and CDR2 YFSETQ. The CDR3 is CASSLVPGRTGELFF. The CDR3 nucleotides are TGCGCCAGCAGCTTGGTGCCAGGGAGGACCGGGGAGCTGTTTTTT.

This chain connects TRBV29-1 to TRBJ1-2; weak D call: TRBD1 (5 bases). Per the germline V gene, CDR1 is SQVTM and CDR2 is ANQGSEA. The V end was cut by 4 bases, the J end by 12 bases, with 21 bases between. The CDR3 is made up of 13 amino acids. CDR3 in amino acids: CSVATVHPPPNTF. The CDR3 DNA reads TGCAGCGTTGCGACAGTTCATCCCCCACCCAACACCTTC.

This clone has only a few counts. The chain uses TRBV6-5 and TRBJ2-1; the D gene is possibly TRBD1 (5 bases). The germline CDR1 and CDR2 sequences are MNHEY and SVGAGI. There are 15 residues in the CDR3. V gave up 5 bases and J gave up 0 bases, with 11 bases separating them. CDR3 residues: CASSLHRSSYNEQFF. The DNA of the CDR3 is TGTGCCAGCAGTCTTCACAGGAGCTCCTACAATGAGCAGTTCTTC.

The CDR3 nucleotides read TGTGCCAGTAGTAACTCGGGACAGAATAACTATGGCTACACCTTC. Translating gives CASSNSGQNNYGYTF. This rearrangement joins TRBV19 to TRBJ1-2; 7 bases are a match to TRBD1. CDR1 is LNHDA and CDR2 is SQIVND in the germline V gene (reference sequence). V lost 4 bases and J lost 1; bases outside the gene matches: 6. The CDR3 is 15 residues long.

This clone was recorded only once. The chain couples TRBV19 to TRBJ2-1; TRBD2 matches at 14 bases. CDR3 length: 20 amino acids. V shed 5 bases, J shed 1 base, and the junction held 13 bases outside the gene matches. Germline V CDR1 and CDR2: LNHDA, SQIVND (reference sequence). CDR3 DNA sequence: TGTGCCAGTAGTCTACGTGGGGGACTAGCGGGGGACCCTTCCTACAATGAGCAGTTCTTC. Its protein is CASSLRGGLAGDPSYNEQFF.

The chain uses TRBV10-3 and TRBJ1-3; 8 positions match TRBD1. This CDR3 is 13 amino acids long. Germline V gives CDR1 ENHRY, CDR2 SYGVKD. V shed 9 bases, J shed 4 bases, and the junction held 5 bases outside the gene matches. CDR3 sequence reads: CAIQGVSGNTIYF. The CDR3 nucleotides read TGTGCCATACAGGGGGTATCAGGAAACACCATATATTTT.

This clone was seen only a few times. The chain couples TRBV7-7 to TRBJ2-5; no firm D call. Germline CDR1 is SSHAT and CDR2 is FNYEAQ (reference sequence). Trimming took off 1 base at V and 4 bases at J, with 13 bases between the two ends. This CDR3 spans 15 amino acids. The CDR3 DNA sequence: TGTGCCAGCAGCTTAGGACACCACCCCAGAGAGACCCAGTACTTC. This codes for CASSLGHHPRETQYF.

This clone was observed a handful of times. The chain couples TRBV7-6 to TRBJ2-1; TRBD2 matches 7 bases. Trimming cost V 3 bases and J 9 bases; bases outside gene matches: 5. CDR3 length equals 13 residues. Germline loops: CDR1 SGHVS, CDR2 FNYEAQ. The DNA for the CDR3 is TGTGCCAGCAGCTTGGGGGGGAACGGTGAGCAGTTCTTC. Translating gives CASSLGGNGEQFF.

J is TRBJ1-2 and V is TRBV2, with 7 nucleotides matching TRBD1. There are 14 residues in the CDR3. Germline loops: CDR1 SNHLY, CDR2 FYNNEI. V gave up 6 bases and J gave up 4 bases; unmatched junction bases: 8. The CDR3 DNA reads as TGTGCCAGCAGCGCGACAGGGAGCGGCTATGGCTACACCTTC. This sequence encodes CASSATGSGYGYTF.

The V gene is TRBV18, the J gene TRBJ1-1, with D perhaps TRBD1 (6 bases). The CDR3 contains 14 residues. V was trimmed by 2 bases and J by 4 bases, leaving 11 bases between them. CDR1 and CDR2 from the germline V gene are KGHSH and LQKENI. CDR3 in amino acids: CASSPGGEGTEAFF. In DNA, the CDR3 is TGTGCCAGCTCACCAGGGGGCGAGGGCACTGAAGCTTTCTTT.

This chain uses TRBV5-5 with TRBJ1-5, with TRBD1 matching 9 bases. The CDR3 extends over 18 amino acids. Germline V gives CDR1 SGHKS, CDR2 YYEKEE (reference sequence). J gave up 3 bases and V 4 bases, and 14 bases lay outside the gene matches. CDR3 nucleotides: TGTGCCAGCAGCGGGGGGGCTGGGACAGGGTGGGTCAATCAGCCCCAGCATTTT. Its protein is CASSGGAGTGWVNQPQHF.

This chain links TRBV5-1 with TRBJ2-1; possible D gene TRBD1, 6 bases. Germline values: CDR1 SGHRS, CDR2 YFSETQ. The CDR3 totals 14 residues. Trimming removed 2 bases from V and 6 bases from J, with 12 bases in between. The CDR3 DNA is TGCGCCAGCAGCTTACAACAGGGATCCAATGAGCAGTTCTTC. Translated: CASSLQQGSNEQFF.

The CDR3 sequence is CASSTGDWTEAFF. The CDR3, as DNA: TGCGCCAGCTCCACAGGCGATTGGACTGAAGCTTTCTTT. The chain joins TRBV5-1 to TRBJ1-1; maybe TRBD1 (5 bases). Germline-derived CDR1 and CDR2 are SGHRS and YFSETQ. The CDR3 length is 13 residues. V was cut by 7 bases and J by 5 bases, with 15 bases left in between.

The CDR3 DNA follows: TGTGCCAGCAGCTTGGGTTATGGGGGCGACGACTATGGCTACACCTTC. This sequence encodes CASSLGYGGDDYGYTF. The gene calls are TRBV5-5 and TRBJ1-2; possible D gene TRBD1, 6 bases. Germline V gives CDR1 SGHKS, CDR2 YYEKEE (reference sequence). This CDR3 contains 16 residues. The V gene lost 0 bases and the J gene lost 3 bases, with 15 bases spanning the gap.

The chain carries TRBV19 and TRBJ2-1, with 8 bases lining up with TRBD2. The CDR3 length is 14 residues. Germline assignment: CDR1 LNHDA and CDR2 SQIVND (reference sequence). J was trimmed by 6 bases and V by 7 bases; bases with no gene match: 8. The CDR3, as DNA: TGTGCCAGTAACACGGGGGGGCCGGGCAATGAGCAGTTCTTC. This encodes CASNTGGPGNEQFF. Full variable domain (outside the CDR3, taken from reference TRBV19 and TRBJ2-1): DGGITQSPKYLFRKEGQNVTLSCEQNLNHDAMYWYRQDPGQGLRLIYYSQIVNDFQKGDIAEGYSVSREKKESFPLTVTSAQKNPTAFYLCASNTGGPGNEQFFGPGTRLTVL.

This chain links TRBV19 with TRBJ1-5; D is unresolved. V lost 6 bases and J 2 bases, leaving 8 bases between the germline ends. Germline CDR1 and CDR2: LNHDA and SQIVND (reference sequence). This CDR3 contains 13 residues. The CDR3 reads CASSPTRNQPQHF. Here the CDR3 DNA reads TGTGCCAGTAGCCCAACACGCAATCAGCCCCAGCATTTT.

J is TRBJ2-4 and V is TRBV18, with 12 bases fitting TRBD2. Germline V gene lookup returns CDR1 KGHSH and CDR2 LQKENI. The CDR3 length is 19 residues. Losses at the gene ends were 3 bases for V and 0 bases for J; bases not matched to a gene: 9. CDR3 in DNA: TGTGCCAGCTCACCGGGGGGACTAGCGGGCTCGCTAGCCAAAAACATTCAGTACTTC. Protein sequence: CASSPGGLAGSLAKNIQYF.

The gene calls are TRBV5-1 and TRBJ2-5; the match to TRBD2 covers 9 bases. J was trimmed by 1 base and V by 1 base; bases with no gene match: 5. Germline V gene data show CDR1 as SGHRS and CDR2 as YFSETQ. This CDR3 is 16 amino acids long. DNA for the CDR3: TGCGCCAGCAGCTTGCTAAGCGGGGGGTCCCAAGAGACCCAGTACTTC. Its translation is CASSLLSGGSQETQYF.

The DNA of the CDR3 is TGTGCCAGCAGTTACTCGACAGTCCGAGATACGCAGTATTTT. Its translation: CASSYSTVRDTQYF. This chain connects TRBV6-6 to TRBJ2-3; weak D call: TRBD1 (5 bases). Germline values: CDR1 MNHNY, CDR2 SVGAGI (reference sequence). With 0 bases removed from V and 5 bases from J, the gap between germline ends came to 9 bases. CDR3 length: 14 amino acids.

V and J are TRBV4-1 and TRBJ2-5, with D possibly matching TRBD2 (6 bases). Germline loops: CDR1 MGHRA, CDR2 YSYEKL. V was cut by 2 bases and J by 0 bases, with 10 bases left in between. CDR3 length: 15 residues. The CDR3 loop is CASSQTGLYQETQYF. The CDR3 nucleotides are TGCGCCAGCAGCCAAACGGGACTGTACCAAGAGACCCAGTACTTC.

The chain employs TRBV15 and TRBJ2-2; the D gene is possibly TRBD1 (6 bases). Per the germline V gene, CDR1 is LNHNV and CDR2 is YYDKDF (reference sequence). V was shortened by 0 bases and J by 0 bases, with 8 bases between the two germline ends. This CDR3 contains 16 residues. CDR3 amino acids: CATSREGGANTGELFF. The CDR3 region has the DNA TGTGCCACCAGCAGAGAAGGGGGAGCGAACACCGGGGAGCTGTTTTTT.

This clone was counted at least ten times. The V call is TRBV27, the J call TRBJ1-2; 11 bases agree with TRBD1. This CDR3 has 17 residues. Per the germline V gene, CDR1 is MNHEY and CDR2 is SMNVEV (reference sequence). J was trimmed by 8 bases and V by 5 bases; bases with no gene match: 16. As DNA, the CDR3 is TGTGCCAGCAGTCGCGCCGGGACAGGGGGAATTAATGGCGGCTACACCTTC. The encoded protein is CASSRAGTGGINGGYTF.

The V gene is TRBV5-1, the J gene TRBJ2-3; D is possibly TRBD2 (6 bases). Looked up from germline, CDR1 is SGHRS and CDR2 is YFSETQ. The CDR3 loop spans 13 amino acids. V was shortened by 0 bases and J by 4 bases, with 6 bases between the two germline ends. Here the CDR3 reads CASSLGLADTQYF. CDR3 bases: TGCGCCAGCAGCTTGGGACTAGCAGATACGCAGTATTTT.

The chain joins TRBV14 to TRBJ2-6, with no clear D. Trimming cost V 1 base and J 4 bases, with 5 bases left between them. The germline V gene has CDR1 SGHDN and CDR2 FVKESK. This CDR3 has 14 amino acids. CDR3 coding DNA: TGTGCCAGCAGCCAAGTAGTCGGGGCCAACGTCCTGACTTTC. It encodes CASSQVVGANVLTF.

This sequence joins TRBV6-5 and TRBJ1-2; 7 bases line up with TRBD1. Losses at the gene ends were 6 bases for V and 4 bases for J; bases not matched to a gene: 8. Germline CDR1 is MNHEY and CDR2 is SVGAGI. This CDR3 spans 14 amino acids. CDR3 region: CASRPTGPAYGYTF. The CDR3 DNA is TGTGCCAGCAGACCGACAGGGCCCGCCTATGGCTACACCTTC.